There are many counts of the clone carrying this T cell receptor (beta chain). Its antigen is unidentified. CDR3 regions were amplified by Arm-PCR using iRepertoire HTBI primers to build TCR beta libraries. TCRdb re-analysed the multiplex PCR reads in MiXCR, keeping a single row per CDR3 protein. The sample holds 520,000 or so distinct CDR3 sequences, about 12% seen once. The data derive from a study of regulatory T cells in long-lasting Graves disease. The study, taken as a whole, reports: Persistent disease was characterized by preferential usage of TRBV28, TRBJ1-2 and TRBJ2-5. Compared with new cases, persistent Graves' patients showed reduced TCR diversity.

Time point: newly diagnosed GD, antithyroid drugs for less than 3 months. Following extraction of RNA from PBMCs, that RNA was used to make the TCR library. Xi'an, China, was home to the endocrinology department that provided patients. Trimming removed 3 bases at V and 1 base at J, with 18 bases between. CDR3 size: 17 residues. In germline, CDR1 is LGHNT, CDR2 FRNRAP. The same sample was also used in a study of T cells in Graves' hyperthyroidism and ophthalmopathy.

This specimen was peripheral blood mononuclear cells (PBMCs), taken at new diagnosis, from a patient treated with antithyroid drugs. V and J are TRBV12-5 and TRBJ1-1, with D perhaps TRBD1 (6 bases). The sequence was obtained from a woman aged 25 to 39 with Graves disease. The CDR3 coding sequence is TGTGCTAGTGGTTTCGACCCGATCAGGACAGAGAACACTGAAGCTTTCTTT. This translates into CASGFDPIRTENTEAFF.